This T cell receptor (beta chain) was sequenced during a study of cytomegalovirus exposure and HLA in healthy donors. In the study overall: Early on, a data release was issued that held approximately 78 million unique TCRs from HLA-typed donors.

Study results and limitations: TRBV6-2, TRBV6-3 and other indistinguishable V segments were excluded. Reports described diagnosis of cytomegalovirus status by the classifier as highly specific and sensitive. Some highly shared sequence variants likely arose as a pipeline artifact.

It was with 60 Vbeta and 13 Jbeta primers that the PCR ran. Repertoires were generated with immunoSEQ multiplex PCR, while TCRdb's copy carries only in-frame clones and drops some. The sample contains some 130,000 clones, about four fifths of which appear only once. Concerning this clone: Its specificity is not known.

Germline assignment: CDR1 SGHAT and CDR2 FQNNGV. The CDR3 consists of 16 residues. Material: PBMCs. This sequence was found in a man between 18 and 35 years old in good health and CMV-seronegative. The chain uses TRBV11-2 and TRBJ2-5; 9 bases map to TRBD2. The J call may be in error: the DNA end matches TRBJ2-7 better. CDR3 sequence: CASSLDGLAGAYEQYF. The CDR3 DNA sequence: TGTGCCAGCAGCTTAGATGGGTTAGCGGGAGCCTACGAGCAGTACTTC.